Given below is one TCR beta chain in context. The antigen remains undetermined. This record comes from a study of OX40 agonist ivuxolimab in advanced cancers. Study results and caveats: Among patients with partial responses at 0.1-3.0 mg/kg, clonal expansion was among the lowest. Nonresponders, in some cases, also had low normalized T-cell clonal expansion.

Produced via immunoSEQ multiplex PCR; TCRdb's table is partial and in-frame only. This repertoire shows tens of thousands of clones, about 91% found once; its top ten account for roughly 15%. Germline V gene lookup returns CDR1 SGDLS and CDR2 YYNGEE. Trimming stripped 4 bases from V and 8 bases from J, with 16 bases between. The CDR3 spans 14 residues. This receptor was taken from an adult with an advanced solid tumor such as melanoma, head and neck, liver or kidney cancer. The V gene is TRBV9, the J gene TRBJ2-1; D may be TRBD1 (6 bases). Sequenced material: CD4+ or CD8+ T cells sorted from blood, taken in a trial of the OX40 agonist ivuxolimab. CDR3: CASSPEQGSDEQFF. In DNA, the CDR3 is TGTGCCAGCAGCCCAGAACAGGGAAGCGATGAGCAGTTCTTC.